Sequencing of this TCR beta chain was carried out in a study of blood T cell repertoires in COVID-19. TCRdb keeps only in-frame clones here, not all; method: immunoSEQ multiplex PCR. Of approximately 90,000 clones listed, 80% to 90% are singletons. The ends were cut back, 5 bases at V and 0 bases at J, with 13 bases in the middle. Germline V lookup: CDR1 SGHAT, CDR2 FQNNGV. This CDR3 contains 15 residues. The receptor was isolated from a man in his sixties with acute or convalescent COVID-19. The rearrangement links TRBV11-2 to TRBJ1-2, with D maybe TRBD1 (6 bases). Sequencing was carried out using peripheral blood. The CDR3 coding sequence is TGTGCCAGCAGCAATTCAGGGGTTTCTAACTATGGCTACACCTTC. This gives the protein CASSNSGVSNYGYTF. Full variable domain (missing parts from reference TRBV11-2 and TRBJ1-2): EAGVAQSPRYKIIEKRQSVAFWCNPISGHATLYWYQQILGQGPKLLIQFQNNGVVDDSQLPKDRFSAERLKGVDSTLKIQPAKLEDSAVYLCASSNSGVSNYGYTFGSGTRLTVV.